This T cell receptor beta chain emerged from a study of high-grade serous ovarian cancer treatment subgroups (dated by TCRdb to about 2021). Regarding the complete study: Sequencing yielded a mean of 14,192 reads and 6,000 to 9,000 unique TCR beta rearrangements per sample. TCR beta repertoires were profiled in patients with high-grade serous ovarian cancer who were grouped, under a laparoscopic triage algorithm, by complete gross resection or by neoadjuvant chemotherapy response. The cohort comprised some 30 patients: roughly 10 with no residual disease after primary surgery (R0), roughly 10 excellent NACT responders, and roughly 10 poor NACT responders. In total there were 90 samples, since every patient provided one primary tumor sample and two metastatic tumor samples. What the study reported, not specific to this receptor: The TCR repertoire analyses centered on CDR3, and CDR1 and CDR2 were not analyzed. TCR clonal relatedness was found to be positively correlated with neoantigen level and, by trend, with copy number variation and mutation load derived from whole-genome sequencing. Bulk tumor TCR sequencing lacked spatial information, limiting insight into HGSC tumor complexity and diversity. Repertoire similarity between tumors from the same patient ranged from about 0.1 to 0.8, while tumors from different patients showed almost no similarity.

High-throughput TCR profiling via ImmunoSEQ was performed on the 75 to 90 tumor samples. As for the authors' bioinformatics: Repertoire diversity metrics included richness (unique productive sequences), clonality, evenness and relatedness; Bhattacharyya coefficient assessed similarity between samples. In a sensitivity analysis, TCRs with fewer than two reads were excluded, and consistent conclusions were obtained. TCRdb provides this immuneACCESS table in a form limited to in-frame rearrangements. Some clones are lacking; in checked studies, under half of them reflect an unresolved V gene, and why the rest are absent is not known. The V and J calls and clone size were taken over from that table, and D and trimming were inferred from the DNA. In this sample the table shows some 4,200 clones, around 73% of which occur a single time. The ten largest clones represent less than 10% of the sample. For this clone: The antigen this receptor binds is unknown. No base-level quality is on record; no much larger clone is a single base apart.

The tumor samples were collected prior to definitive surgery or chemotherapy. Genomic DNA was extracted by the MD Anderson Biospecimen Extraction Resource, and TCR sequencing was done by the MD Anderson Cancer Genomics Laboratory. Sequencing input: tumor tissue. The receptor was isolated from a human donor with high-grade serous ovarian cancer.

The nucleotide sequence is TGTGCCATCAGATTGGACAGGGCAAGCACAGATACGCAGTATTTT. Its product reads: CAIRLDRASTDTQYF. The chain is made from TRBV10-3 and TRBJ2-3; a stretch of 8 junction bases matches TRBD1. In the germline V gene, CDR1 corresponds to ENHRY and CDR2 to SYGVKD. V has 6 bases trimmed and J has 0 bases trimmed; junction bases matching no gene number 5. The CDR3 contains 15 residues, cysteine and phenylalanine counted. CDR3 DNA is the only sequence kept; it has 45 bases, read in frame from the first base.